This TCR beta chain was captured by sequencing in a study of T-cell reconstitution after alpha-beta-depleted transplantation in children. Study observations and caveats: By one year post-transplant, T-cell counts and diversity largely arose from T cells that were newly produced.

This clonotype occurred many times. Its matching antigen is unknown. As it was prepared, the TCRbeta library received unique molecular identifiers. Each CDR3 protein is one row after TCRdb ran MiXCR on the PCR reads. The data contain over 450,000 distinct CDR3 sequences, roughly 10% of them singletons. This CDR3 region has 14 residues. In germline, CDR1 is DFQATT, CDR2 SNEGSKA (reference sequence). With 0 bases removed from V and 6 bases from J, the gap between germline ends came to 12 bases. The chain has TRBV20-1 and TRBJ2-1; weak D call: TRBD1 (5 bases). The material was PBMCs, obtained before TCRalphabeta/CD19-depleted stem cell transplant. This sequence originates from a child aged 2 to 15 with inherited bone marrow failure, due to receive a stem cell transplant. The DNA for the CDR3 is TGCAGTGCTAGAGATCGGGTGGGGCCCAATGAGCAGTTCTTC. As protein: CSARDRVGPNEQFF.